The 24 T cell receptor beta chains below all came from one sample that was sequenced in a study of T-cell memory formation after mild COVID-19. TCRdb analysed the 5' RACE reads with MiXCR anew, one entry per CDR3 protein. The sample includes some 280,000 distinct CDR3 sequences, around 15% seen only once; the top ten take 20% to 25%. The sample taken for sequencing was PBMCs or a T cell subset sorted from them (not recorded which). These receptors all stem from a man between 18 and 29 years old who had mild COVID-19 (a few samples of this study predate the infection). Cell type and time point are not known.

This clonotype was observed a handful of times. The genes are TRBV7-8 and TRBJ1-6; D is uncertain. The ends were cut back, 4 bases at V and 6 bases at J, with 19 bases in the middle. This CDR3 has 17 residues. The germline V gene encodes CDR1 SGHVS and CDR2 FQNEAQ. The CDR3 loop reads CASSWGDLVWGNSPLHF. DNA of the CDR3: TGTGCCAGCAGCTGGGGAGATCTTGTTTGGGGTAATTCACCCCTCCACTTT.

This clonotype has a handful of counts. The CDR3 protein is CASSQGLGDTQYF. The CDR3, as DNA: TGTGCCAGCAGTCAGGGTCTCGGAGATACGCAGTATTTT. The chain joins TRBV25-1 to TRBJ2-3; maybe TRBD1 (5 bases). Germline CDR1 reads MGHDK; CDR2 reads SYGVNS. This CDR3 is built from 13 residues. The V end was cut by 5 bases, the J end by 5 bases, with 11 bases between.

The table lists this clonotype with many counts. For the CDR3, the DNA is TGCGCCAGCAGCCAGGGGGCCAGGGATACAGATACGCAGTATTTT. It translates to CASSQGARDTDTQYF. The chain uses TRBV4-1 and TRBJ2-3; tentative D call: TRBD1 (6 bases). From germline, CDR1 is MGHRA and CDR2 YSYEKL. V lost 3 bases and J lost 3, with 13 bases in between. The CDR3 is 15 residues long.

This chain links TRBV7-9 with TRBJ1-4; TRBD1 matches at 7 bases. The germline V gene encodes CDR1 SEHNR and CDR2 FQNEAQ (reference sequence). The junction had 9 bases not matched to a gene; V was cut back by 5 bases and J by 0 bases. This CDR3 contains 17 residues. CDR3 residues: CASSPPGQRATNEKLFF. CDR3 DNA: TGTGCCAGCAGCCCCCCGGGACAGCGTGCAACTAATGAAAAACTGTTTTTT.

The rearrangement uses TRBV12-3 or TRBV12-4 and TRBJ1-2; D perhaps matches TRBD1 (5 bases). The V end was cut by 1 base, the J end by 4 bases, with 13 bases between. The CDR3 is made up of 15 amino acids. The CDR3 nucleotides read TGTGCCAGCAGTTTAGAGGCAGGGCCTGGCTATGGCTACACCTTC. It codes for CASSLEAGPGYGYTF.

This clonotype has a handful of counts. This chain uses TRBV2 with TRBJ1-2, with 8 bases fitting TRBD1. Per the germline V gene, CDR1 is SNHLY and CDR2 is FYNNEI. The V and J ends lost 6 bases and 4 bases, in that order; junction bases with no gene match: 4. This CDR3 contains 13 residues. Here the CDR3 DNA reads TGTGCCAGCAGGCAGGGGGCGGCCTATGGCTACACCTTC. It is translated as CASRQGAAYGYTF.

The V and J genes are TRBV10-3 and TRBJ2-7; 10 bases are a match to TRBD1. V lost 7 bases to trimming and J lost 10 bases; unmatched junction nucleotides: 10. The CDR3 loop spans 13 amino acids. Germline V lookup: CDR1 ENHRY, CDR2 SYGVKD. CDR3 sequence: CAIKGTGDPDQYV. CDR3 nucleotide sequence: TGTGCCATCAAGGGGACAGGGGACCCGGACCAGTACGTC.

The chain links TRBV10-3 to TRBJ2-1, with 8 bases that match TRBD2. Per the germline V gene, CDR1 is ENHRY and CDR2 is SYGVKD. This CDR3 spans 16 amino acids. Trimming took 4 bases from V and 4 from J; bases not matched to a gene: 9. CDR3 sequence reads: CAISGLSGGSYNEQFF. The CDR3 DNA reads TGTGCCATCAGTGGCCTGAGCGGGGGATCGTACAATGAGCAGTTCTTC.

This rearrangement joins TRBV28 to TRBJ2-3; 15 bases fit TRBD2. CDR3 length: 17 residues. J gave up 9 bases and V 6 bases, and 13 bases lay outside the gene matches. From germline, CDR1 is MDHEN and CDR2 SYDVKM. The chain's CDR3 is CASSPPSGLAGGRTQYF. The DNA for the CDR3 is TGTGCCAGCAGCCCCCCTTCCGGACTAGCGGGGGGGCGGACGCAGTATTTT. Using reference TRBV28 and TRBJ2-3 for the parts outside the CDR3, the full variable domain is DVKVTQSSRYLVKRTGEKVFLECVQDMDHENMFWYRQDPGLGLRLIYFSYDVKMKEKGDIPEGYSVSREKKERFSLILESASTNQTSMYLCASSPPSGLAGGRTQYFGPGTRLTVL.

This clonotype was observed a few times. The rearrangement links TRBV5-1 to TRBJ1-2, with 10 bases that match TRBD1. The CDR3 is made up of 14 amino acids. Unmatched junction bases numbered 6, after V lost 6 bases and J lost 4 bases. CDR1 is SGHRS and CDR2 is YFSETQ in the germline V gene. DNA of the CDR3: TGCGCCAGCACCGCGGGGGACAGGGGCTATGGCTACACCTTC. It encodes CASTAGDRGYGYTF.

The chain recombines TRBV19 with TRBJ1-2; 8 bases agree with TRBD1. J was trimmed by 3 bases and V by 6 bases; bases with no gene match: 12. The CDR3 loop spans 16 amino acids. CDR1 is LNHDA, CDR2 SQIVND, per germline (reference sequence). For the CDR3, the DNA is TGTGCCAGTAGACCGACTCTCAGGGGGCTGGACTATGGCTACACCTTC. This codes for CASRPTLRGLDYGYTF.

In this sample, this clonotype turned up many times. J is TRBJ2-3 and V is TRBV7-8; 8 nucleotides agree with TRBD1. Germline trimming cut 3 bases from V and 2 bases from J; bases unmatched to any gene: 4. The CDR3 totals 15 residues. Looked up from germline, CDR1 is SGHVS and CDR2 is FQNEAQ. CDR3 sequence: CASSLGTGITDTQYF. CDR3 nucleotide sequence: TGTGCCAGCAGCTTGGGGACAGGCATCACAGATACGCAGTATTTT.

This clonotype was observed a handful of times. The V call is TRBV20-1, the J call TRBJ2-5; 10 bases align to TRBD1. V trimming: 0 bases; J trimming: 1 base; junction bases outside the gene matches: 11. Germline CDR1 is DFQATT and CDR2 is SNEGSKA (reference sequence). The CDR3 extends over 18 amino acids. The CDR3 protein is CSARDWTGGRTFQETQYF. CDR3 nucleotides: TGCAGTGCTAGAGATTGGACAGGGGGACGAACGTTCCAAGAGACCCAGTACTTC.

The V gene is TRBV20-1, the J gene TRBJ2-7; tentative D call: TRBD2 (6 bases). Germline V lookup: CDR1 DFQATT, CDR2 SNEGSKA (reference sequence). Deletions cut 3 bases from V and 5 bases from J, with 14 bases between. The CDR3 is 13 residues long. The CDR3 region has the DNA TGCAGTGCTAGGCAAACTAGCTACGACGAGCAGTACGTC. Amino acids: CSARQTSYDEQYV.

The V and J genes are TRBV3-1 and TRBJ1-1; D not resolved. Germline V lookup: CDR1 LGHDT, CDR2 YNNKEL (reference sequence). The ends were cut back, 0 bases at V and 0 bases at J, with 5 bases in the middle. There are 14 residues in the CDR3. This CDR3 reads CASSQDIMNTEAFF. The CDR3 DNA is TGTGCCAGCAGCCAAGATATTATGAACACTGAAGCTTTCTTT.

The chain is built from TRBV18 and TRBJ1-2; unclear D gene. Germline values: CDR1 KGHSH, CDR2 LQKENI. The CDR3 runs 16 residues. V was pared by 3 bases and J by 3 bases, with 17 bases between. The CDR3 DNA reads TGTGCCAGCTCACCGATTTCCGGGAGTCCTGACTATGGCTACACCTTC. Protein product: CASSPISGSPDYGYTF.

This clonotype has more than one count but fewer than ten. The chain is built from TRBV27 and TRBJ1-2; 8 nucleotides line up with TRBD1. After removal of 4 bases from V and 6 bases from J, the junction contained 1 base not matched to a gene. This CDR3 region has 12 residues. Germline V gene lookup returns CDR1 MNHEY and CDR2 SMNVEV (reference sequence). CDR3: CASSSQGDGYTF. The CDR3 DNA follows: TGTGCCAGCAGTTCACAGGGGGATGGCTACACCTTC.

Only a few counts were recorded for this clonotype. In nucleotides, the CDR3 is TGTGCCAGCAGCTTCACCGGGACAGGGAACACCGGGGAGCTGTTTTTT. It is translated as CASSFTGTGNTGELFF. The chain links TRBV7-9 to TRBJ2-2, with 8 bases that match TRBD1. From germline, CDR1 is SEHNR and CDR2 FQNEAQ (reference sequence). This CDR3 spans 16 amino acids. V trimming: 3 bases; J trimming: 1 base; junction bases outside the gene matches: 4.

V gene TRBV29-1 combines with J gene TRBJ2-7, with TRBD1 matching over 12 bases. Per germline, CDR1 SQVTM and CDR2 ANQGSEA. The CDR3 loop spans 13 amino acids. V trimming: 6 bases; J trimming: 7 bases; junction bases outside the gene matches: 7. CDR3 in DNA: TGCAGCGTACCGGGACAGGGGGCAAGGGAGCAGTACTTC. Its protein is CSVPGQGAREQYF.

The chain combines TRBV7-9 with TRBJ2-1; the D gene could be TRBD1 or TRBD2 (5 bases each). Trimming pared 5 bases from V and 5 bases from J, leaving 19 bases between. The CDR3 loop spans 16 amino acids. Germline V gives CDR1 SEHNR, CDR2 FQNEAQ (reference sequence). The CDR3 nucleotides read TGTGCCAGCAGCCCGCGGACTCCCCCCAGGGACAATGAGCAGTTCTTC. It specifies CASSPRTPPRDNEQFF.

This clonotype was detected a few times. The chain joins TRBV28 to TRBJ2-7; D gene uncertain. The CDR3 consists of 14 residues. Trimming took 2 bases from V and 6 from J, leaving 14 bases between them. In germline, CDR1 is MDHEN, CDR2 SYDVKM. CDR3 bases: TGTGCCAGCAGTTTAAGTATGGGGTCCCGCGAGCAGTACGTC. Encoded protein: CASSLSMGSREQYV.

V is TRBV19 and J is TRBJ1-5; 8 positions agree with TRBD1. The germline V gene encodes CDR1 LNHDA and CDR2 SQIVND (reference sequence). The CDR3 extends over 15 amino acids. Germline trimming cut 8 bases from V and 5 bases from J; bases unmatched to any gene: 11. This chain's CDR3 is CASSQSSRGHQPQHF. In DNA, the CDR3 is TGTGCCAGTTCTCAAAGCTCCAGGGGGCATCAGCCCCAGCATTTT.

This clonotype was recorded a few times. The rearrangement uses TRBV7-9 and TRBJ1-6; D not certain. Germline V lookup: CDR1 SEHNR, CDR2 FQNEAQ (reference sequence). V lost 1 base, J lost 11 bases, and 9 bases lay in between. This CDR3 region has 13 residues. CDR3 sequence: CASSLGEDTPLHF. The CDR3 bases are TGTGCCAGCAGCTTAGGAGAGGATACACCCCTCCACTTT. The complete variable domain, with remaining parts taken from reference TRBV7-9 and TRBJ1-6, reads DTGVSQNPRHKITKRGQNVTFRCDPISEHNRLYWYRQTLGQGPEFLTYFQNEAQLEKSRLLSDRFSAERPKGSFSTLEIQRTEQGDSAMYLCASSLGEDTPLHFGNGTRLTVT.

This clonotype has a count of ten or more. This chain joins TRBV5-1 and TRBJ2-3, with 13 bases fitting TRBD2. The CDR3 contains 16 residues. J was trimmed by 1 base and V by 2 bases; bases with no gene match: 1. The germline V gene has CDR1 SGHRS and CDR2 YFSETQ. The CDR3 DNA reads as TGCGCCAGCAGCTTCGGACTAGCGGGGGGCACAGATACGCAGTATTTT. Amino acid sequence: CASSFGLAGGTDTQYF.